A single sample gave rise to the 29 T cell receptor beta chains below, sequenced in a study of shared clonotypes between healthy human individuals. The assay was immunoSEQ multiplex PCR, and TCRdb's table has in-frame clones only and misses some. The repertoire holds more than 2 million clones, with approximately 94% as singletons. Sequencing was carried out using naive CD4+ T cells sorted from blood. Subset meaning: CD45RA+ positively selected. These receptors originate from a man aged 18 to 30 in good health.

This clone was observed a single time. The identical CDR3 is also encoded by other nucleotide sequences in the sample. The rearrangement uses TRBV5-4 and TRBJ2-7; TRBD1 agrees at 7 bases. The CDR3 covers 14 residues. The ends lost 4 bases at V and 1 base at J; junction bases unmatched: 5. Germline V gene lookup returns CDR1 SGHNT and CDR2 YYREEE (reference sequence). The CDR3 sequence is CASSRQGASYEQYF. In DNA, the CDR3 is TGTGCCAGCAGCCGACAGGGCGCGTCCTACGAGCAGTACTTC.

This chain connects TRBV7-6 to TRBJ2-7; 11 nucleotides line up with TRBD1. There are 16 residues in the CDR3. In germline, CDR1 is SGHVS, CDR2 FNYEAQ. Losses at the gene ends were 1 base for V and 5 bases for J; bases not matched to a gene: 7. As DNA, the CDR3 is TGTGCCAGCAGCTTAGGCACGGGGACAGGGGGGGACGAGCAGTACTTC. This codes for CASSLGTGTGGDEQYF.

This rearrangement joins TRBV6-1 to TRBJ1-2; D is ambiguous. The germline CDR1 and CDR2 sequences are MNHNS and SASEGT. CDR3 length equals 14 residues. Trimming stripped 0 bases from V and 4 bases from J, with 9 bases between. The CDR3 DNA reads TGTGCCAGCAGTGAAGCTAGGCCAGCCTATGGCTACACCTTC. Translating it yields CASSEARPAYGYTF.

J is TRBJ1-2 and V is TRBV9, with no clear D. CDR3 length equals 14 residues. Germline V gene lookup returns CDR1 SGDLS and CDR2 YYNGEE. Trimming removed 0 bases from V and 4 bases from J, with 10 bases in between. This CDR3 reads CASSVEAQPYGYTF. CDR3 in DNA: TGTGCCAGCAGCGTAGAAGCACAGCCCTATGGCTACACCTTC.

This clone was found once. The genes are TRBV10-3 and TRBJ2-3, with 11 bases lining up with TRBD2. The ends lost 8 bases at V and 0 bases at J; junction bases unmatched: 7. CDR3 length: 16 residues. CDR1 is ENHRY and CDR2 is SYGVKD in the germline V gene. CDR3 sequence: CAIAGTSGTSTDTQYF. Written as DNA, the CDR3 is TGTGCCATCGCCGGGACTAGCGGAACTAGCACAGATACGCAGTATTTT.

This chain uses TRBV7-9 with TRBJ2-7; 10 bases match TRBD2. Per germline, CDR1 SEHNR and CDR2 FQNEAQ (reference sequence). The CDR3 consists of 14 residues. The trim removed 1 base at V and 6 bases at J, leaving 3 bases unmatched. The CDR3 loop is CASSLGRTSGEQYF. DNA for the CDR3: TGTGCCAGCAGCTTAGGTCGGACTAGCGGCGAGCAGTACTTC.

The chain recombines TRBV2 with TRBJ2-1; TRBD2 matches 13 bases. The trim removed 9 bases at V and 3 bases at J, leaving 8 bases unmatched. The CDR3 is 16 amino acids. Germline V gives CDR1 SNHLY, CDR2 FYNNEI. The CDR3, as DNA: TGTGCCAGTACTAGCGGGGGGGCACCTTACTACAATGAGCAGTTCTTC. Amino acids: CASTSGGAPYYNEQFF.

Written as DNA, the CDR3 is TGTGCCAGCAGTGACCCCTCACAGGGGGGAGGAAACACCATATATTTT. The encoded protein is CASSDPSQGGGNTIYF. The chain is built from TRBV25-1 and TRBJ1-3; 8 bases map to TRBD1. CDR1 MGHDK and CDR2 SYGVNS come from the germline V gene. The CDR3 spans 16 residues. J gave up 4 bases and V 3 bases, and 8 bases lay outside the gene matches.

The J gene is TRBJ1-4, the V gene TRBV7-8; weak D call: TRBD1 (5 bases). Trimming pared 0 bases from V and 8 bases from J, leaving 13 bases between. Germline assignment: CDR1 SGHVS and CDR2 FQNEAQ. This CDR3 spans 15 amino acids. The CDR3 nucleotides are TGTGCCAGCAGCTTAGCGCTTGGGGACTGGGAAAAACTGTTTTTT. It translates to CASSLALGDWEKLFF.

The chain is built from TRBV28 and TRBJ2-2, with D unresolved. The germline V and J ends were trimmed by 3 bases and 5 bases, with 13 bases remaining between them. CDR1 is MDHEN and CDR2 is SYDVKM in the germline V gene. There are 15 residues in the CDR3. The CDR3 loop is CASSFYKSWTGELFF. CDR3 sequence (DNA): TGTGCCAGCAGTTTCTACAAAAGCTGGACCGGGGAGCTGTTTTTT.

The CDR3 loop is CAISEQGEAFF. The CDR3 nucleotides read TGTGCCATCAGTGAACAGGGTGAAGCTTTCTTT. The gene calls are TRBV10-3 and TRBJ1-1; TRBD1 might be the D (6 bases). V gave up 3 bases and J gave up 7 bases, with 6 bases separating them. Germline CDR1 ENHRY, CDR2 SYGVKD. The CDR3 is 11 residues long.

The chain links TRBV10-3 to TRBJ2-7; 11 bases match TRBD2. The germline V gene encodes CDR1 ENHRY and CDR2 SYGVKD. This CDR3 is 15 amino acids long. Trimming cost V 6 bases and J 7 bases; bases outside gene matches: 11. CDR3 DNA: TGTGCCATCAGCCAGGGTGGGACTAGCGGACCTGAGCAGTACTTC. Translating it yields CAISQGGTSGPEQYF.

The chain uses TRBV28 and TRBJ1-1; possibly TRBD1 for D (6 bases). The CDR3 totals 15 residues. From germline, CDR1 is MDHEN and CDR2 SYDVKM. V lost 5 bases and J lost 4, with 17 bases in between. The DNA for the CDR3 is TGTGCCAGCAGTATCAACAGGGAGCGGAGCACTGAAGCTTTCTTT. This sequence encodes CASSINRERSTEAFF.

The genes are TRBV2 and TRBJ1-2; D possibly corresponds to TRBD1 (5 bases). The length of the CDR3 is 15 residues. Trimming removed 7 bases from V and 2 bases from J, with 17 bases in between. The germline CDR1 and CDR2 sequences are SNHLY and FYNNEI. CDR3 loop: CASTRSGGENYGYTF. The CDR3 coding sequence is TGTGCCAGCACCCGAAGTGGGGGTGAGAACTATGGCTACACCTTC.

The rearrangement uses TRBV11-2 and TRBJ1-1; TRBD1 aligns across 9 bases. The CDR3 has 15 amino acids. Per germline, CDR1 SGHAT and CDR2 FQNNGV. V trimming: 1 base; J trimming: 4 bases; junction bases outside the gene matches: 4. The CDR3 is CASSLVWDRVTEAFF. In nucleotides, the CDR3 is TGTGCCAGCAGCTTAGTGTGGGACAGGGTCACTGAAGCTTTCTTT.

The CDR3 DNA reads as TGTGCCAGCAGCTCACCGGGACAGGGGGCGCGAGAGCAGTACTTC. Its protein is CASSSPGQGAREQYF. This chain uses TRBV6-1 with TRBJ2-7, with TRBD1 matching over 12 bases. The CDR3 totals 15 residues. In germline, CDR1 is MNHNS, CDR2 SASEGT. V dropped 6 bases and J dropped 7; count of bases not matched to a gene: 10.

A note on this clone: Other DNA sequences in the same sample also yield this CDR3. The chain employs TRBV30 and TRBJ1-2; D not resolved. From germline, CDR1 is GTSNPN and CDR2 SVGIG (reference sequence). V dropped 4 bases and J dropped 5 bases, with 8 bases sitting between them. The CDR3 runs to 11 residues. The CDR3 here is CAWTGGYGYTF. The CDR3 coding sequence is TGTGCCTGGACGGGTGGTTATGGCTACACCTTC.

The rearrangement uses TRBV15 and TRBJ1-1; D perhaps matches TRBD1 (5 bases). This CDR3 contains 13 residues. Trimming pared 8 bases from V and 2 bases from J, leaving 12 bases between. CDR1 and CDR2 (germline): LNHNV, YYDKDF (reference sequence). The CDR3: CATSGPGNTEAFF. DNA for the CDR3: TGTGCCACCTCGGGACCGGGAAACACTGAAGCTTTCTTT.

CDR3 DNA sequence: TGCGCCAGCAGCTTGGGCCGAGAGCGGAGGAACACAGATACGCAGTATTTT. This codes for CASSLGRERRNTDTQYF. V gene TRBV5-1 combines with J gene TRBJ2-3; possibly TRBD2 for D (5 bases). V lost 0 bases, J lost 2 bases, and 16 bases lay in between. CDR1 is SGHRS and CDR2 is YFSETQ in the germline V gene. CDR3 length equals 17 residues.

The chain links TRBV19 to TRBJ1-1; possibly TRBD1 for D (5 bases). The CDR3 runs to 15 residues. Germline V gene sequence: CDR1 LNHDA, CDR2 SQIVND (reference sequence). V dropped 2 bases and J dropped 1 base, with 11 bases sitting between them. The CDR3 region is CASSIRQFGNTEAFF. DNA of the CDR3: TGTGCCAGTAGTATACGACAGTTTGGGAACACTGAAGCTTTCTTT.

The J gene is TRBJ2-3, the V gene TRBV4-1, with 10 nucleotides matching TRBD2. V shed 0 bases and J 4 bases; nucleotides not matched to a gene: 7. There are 17 residues in the CDR3. Germline V gives CDR1 MGHRA, CDR2 YSYEKL. The CDR3 DNA reads as TGCGCCAGCAGCCAAGATGGGGCTAGCGGGAGTGCAGATACGCAGTATTTT. This codes for CASSQDGASGSADTQYF.

In its sample, this clone was seen once. Other DNA sequences within the sample encode an identical CDR3. The chain joins TRBV7-9 to TRBJ1-1; no reliable D call. V was cut by 1 base and J by 1 base, with 7 bases left in between. The CDR3 extends over 14 amino acids. Germline V gives CDR1 SEHNR, CDR2 FQNEAQ (reference sequence). CDR3 nucleotides: TGTGCCAGCAGCTTAGAGGGTAGGAACACTGAAGCTTTCTTT. Encoded protein: CASSLEGRNTEAFF. Combining the CDR3 with reference TRBV7-9 and TRBJ1-1 gives the whole variable domain DTGVSQNPRHKITKRGQNVTFRCDPISEHNRLYWYRQTLGQGPEFLTYFQNEAQLEKSRLLSDRFSAERPKGSFSTLEIQRTEQGDSAMYLCASSLEGRNTEAFFGQGTRLTVV.

J is TRBJ1-5 and V is TRBV6-5; 7 nucleotides agree with TRBD1. The ends lost 4 bases at V and 6 bases at J; junction bases unmatched: 9. CDR3 size: 15 residues. Per germline, CDR1 MNHEY and CDR2 SVGAGI. The CDR3 reads CASSSLIGGPQPQHF. The CDR3 nucleotides read TGTGCCAGCAGTTCCCTGATAGGGGGCCCTCAGCCCCAGCATTTT.

Points on this clone: At the DNA level, this CDR3 is encoded by other sequences in the same sample as well. V is TRBV30 and J is TRBJ1-1, with TRBD1 matching 7 bases. From germline, CDR1 is GTSNPN and CDR2 SVGIG (reference sequence). V trimming: 2 bases; J trimming: 4 bases; junction bases outside the gene matches: 4. The CDR3 contains 13 residues. CDR3: CAWSSQGITEAFF. Here the CDR3 DNA reads TGTGCCTGGAGTTCACAGGGGATCACTGAAGCTTTCTTT.

The chain employs TRBV18 and TRBJ2-7; no firm D call. CDR3 size: 18 residues. Trimming cost V 0 bases and J 3 bases, with 21 bases left between them. Germline values: CDR1 KGHSH, CDR2 LQKENI. The CDR3 DNA sequence: TGTGCCAGCTCACCACCGAATGTAGGGCAGGTCTTGAACTACGAGCAGTACTTC. Protein product: CASSPPNVGQVLNYEQYF.

The gene calls are TRBV30 and TRBJ1-5; D gene uncertain. The V end lost 2 bases, the J end lost 3 bases, and 14 bases lay between the germline ends. The CDR3 is 15 residues long. Germline values: CDR1 GTSNPN, CDR2 SVGIG (reference sequence). CDR3 residues: CAWSLNPGPNQPQHF. DNA for the CDR3: TGTGCCTGGAGTCTGAATCCGGGCCCCAATCAGCCCCAGCATTTT. Full variable domain (rest looked up from reference TRBV30 and TRBJ1-5): SQTIHQWPATLVQPVGSPLSLECTVEGTSNPNLYWYRQAAGRGLQLLFYSVGIGQISSEVPQNLSASRPQDRQFILSSKKLLLSDSGFYLCAWSLNPGPNQPQHFGDGTRLSIL.

A few counts support this clone. The chain combines TRBV7-9 with TRBJ2-7; TRBD2 matches 14 bases. V shed 1 base and J 2 bases; nucleotides not matched to a gene: 1. Germline-derived CDR1 and CDR2 are SEHNR and FQNEAQ (reference sequence). CDR3 size: 16 residues. The CDR3 protein is CASSLGTSGGTYEQYF. The CDR3 coding sequence is TGTGCCAGCAGCTTAGGGACTAGCGGGGGGACCTACGAGCAGTACTTC.

This chain connects TRBV5-1 to TRBJ2-5; TRBD1 is a possible D gene (7 bases). The CDR3 is 14 residues long. CDR1 is SGHRS and CDR2 is YFSETQ in the germline V gene. The germline V and J ends were trimmed by 6 bases and 1 base, with 13 bases remaining between them. In nucleotides, the CDR3 is TGCGCCAGCACCCAGGGGGGCCCCCAAGAGACCCAGTACTTC. Protein sequence: CASTQGGPQETQYF.

A word on this clone: The same CDR3 arises from other DNA sequences in this sample as well. V is TRBV28 and J is TRBJ1-4; D uncertain. Germline CDR1 is MDHEN and CDR2 is SYDVKM. Deletions cut 3 bases from V and 8 bases from J, with 7 bases between. This CDR3 comprises 12 residues. Here the CDR3 reads CASSLRVEKLFF. The CDR3, as DNA: TGTGCCAGCAGTTTGCGGGTGGAAAAACTGTTTTTT.